The 3 T cell receptor beta chains listed next were all sequenced from one sample in a study of T cell responses to AZD1222 COVID-19 vaccine. Generated by immunoSEQ multiplex PCR, the TCRdb table keeps only in-frame clones and is missing some. The sample lists some 91,000 clones, about 89% occurring once. The sequences come from peripheral blood, collected on day 0 of AZD1222 vaccination. The receptors were sampled from an adult in good health.

V usage is TRBV6-5 and J usage is TRBJ1-3; D unclear. The CDR3 is 15 residues long. Germline CDR1 reads MNHEY; CDR2 reads SVGAGI. The V gene lost 7 bases and the J gene lost 2 bases, with 15 bases spanning the gap. The CDR3 region is CASTSSSFAGNTIYF. The CDR3 nucleotides read TGTGCCAGCACGTCCTCCTCCTTCGCTGGAAACACCATATATTTT.

The rearrangement uses TRBV7-6 and TRBJ2-7, with 7 bases aligning to TRBD1. Germline V gene data show CDR1 as SGHVS and CDR2 as FNYEAQ. This CDR3 contains 15 residues. V lost 1 base to trimming and J lost 2 bases; unmatched junction nucleotides: 5. CDR3 in DNA: TGTGCCAGCAGCTTAGGGGACAGATCTCCCTACGAGCAGTACTTC. It yields the protein CASSLGDRSPYEQYF.

The CDR3 loop is CSVEVRGGAEDEQFF. The CDR3 coding sequence is TGCAGCGTTGAAGTTCGCGGGGGGGCGGAGGATGAGCAGTTCTTC. The chain recombines TRBV29-1 with TRBJ2-1, with 9 positions matching TRBD2. CDR1 is SQVTM and CDR2 is ANQGSEA in the germline V gene. Trimming cost V 1 base and J 8 bases; bases outside gene matches: 9. The CDR3 is 15 amino acids.